This T cell receptor beta chain originates from a study of T cell responses to AZD1222 COVID-19 vaccine. Study-wide context: Pooling covered second doses at about 4 or about 12 weeks.

Libraries were prepared by immunoSEQ multiplex PCR; TCRdb keeps only in-frame clonotypes and omits some of them. The table includes 150,000 to 200,000 clones, less than 95% detected once. This CDR3 has 14 residues. Trimming cost V 0 bases and J 3 bases; bases outside gene matches: 2. Per the germline V gene, CDR1 is SGHNT and CDR2 is YYREEE (reference sequence). The V and J genes are TRBV5-4 and TRBJ1-2; 7 nucleotides align to TRBD1. The clonotype comes from an adult in good health. Here the sequenced sample was peripheral blood, taken on day 0 of AZD1222 vaccination. This chain's CDR3 is CASSLGQGYYGYTF. The CDR3 region has the DNA TGTGCCAGCAGCTTGGGACAGGGCTACTATGGCTACACCTTC.